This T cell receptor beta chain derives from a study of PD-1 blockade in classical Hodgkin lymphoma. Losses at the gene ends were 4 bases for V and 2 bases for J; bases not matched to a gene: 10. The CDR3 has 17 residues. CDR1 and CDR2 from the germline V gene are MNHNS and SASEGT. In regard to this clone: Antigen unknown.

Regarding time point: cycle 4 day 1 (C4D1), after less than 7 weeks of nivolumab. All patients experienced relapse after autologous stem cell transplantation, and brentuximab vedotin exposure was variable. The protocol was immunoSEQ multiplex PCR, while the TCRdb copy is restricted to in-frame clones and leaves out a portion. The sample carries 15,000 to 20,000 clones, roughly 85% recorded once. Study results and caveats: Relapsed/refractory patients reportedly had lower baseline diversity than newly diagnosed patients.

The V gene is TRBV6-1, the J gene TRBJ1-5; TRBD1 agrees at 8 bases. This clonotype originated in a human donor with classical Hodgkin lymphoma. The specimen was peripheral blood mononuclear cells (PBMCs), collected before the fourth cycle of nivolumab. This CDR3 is CASSVLAGGQGNQPQHF. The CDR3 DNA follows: TGTGCCAGCAGTGTCTTGGCTGGGGGACAGGGCAATCAGCCCCAGCATTTT.